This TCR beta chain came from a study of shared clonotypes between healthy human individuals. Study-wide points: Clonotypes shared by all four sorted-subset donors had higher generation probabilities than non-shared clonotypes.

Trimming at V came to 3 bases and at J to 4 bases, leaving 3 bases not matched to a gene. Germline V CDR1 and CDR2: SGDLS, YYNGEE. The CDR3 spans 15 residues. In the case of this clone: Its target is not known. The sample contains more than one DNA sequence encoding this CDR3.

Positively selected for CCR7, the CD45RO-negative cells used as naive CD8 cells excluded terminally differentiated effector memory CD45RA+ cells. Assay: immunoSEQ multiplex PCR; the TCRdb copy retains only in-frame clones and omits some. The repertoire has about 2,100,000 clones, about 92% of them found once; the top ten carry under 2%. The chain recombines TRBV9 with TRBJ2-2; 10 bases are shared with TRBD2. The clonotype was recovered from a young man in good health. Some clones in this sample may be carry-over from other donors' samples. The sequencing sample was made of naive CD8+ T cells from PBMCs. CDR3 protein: CASSGGTSATGELFF. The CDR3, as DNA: TGTGCCAGCAGCGGGGGGACTAGCGCCACCGGGGAGCTGTTTTTT.